The T cell receptor (beta chain) under discussion was sequenced for a study of T cell changes during pregnancy in multiple sclerosis. This clone was recorded once. The CDR3 covers 12 residues. Trimming cost V 2 bases and J 8 bases, with 9 bases left between them. Looked up from germline, CDR1 is SEHNR and CDR2 is FQNEAQ (reference sequence). TCRdb's table, derived via immunoSEQ multiplex PCR, lists solely in-frame clones and lacks some. The sample includes 40,000 or so clones, 90% to 95% seen only once; the top ten take roughly 8.1%. This sample comprised CD8+ T cells from peripheral blood mononuclear cells, obtained in the third trimester of pregnancy. V and J are TRBV7-9 and TRBJ1-2, with unresolved D. This sequence was found in a female donor with multiple sclerosis, enrolled in a pregnancy study. The CDR3 DNA sequence: TGTGCCAGCAGCTTAATCCTCGAGGGCTACACCTTC. This sequence encodes CASSLILEGYTF.